The following is a T cell receptor (beta chain) sequence with its context. The record originates from a study of CD8 T cells in Susac syndrome. J lost 2 bases, V lost 5 bases, and 15 bases had no gene match. There are 20 residues in the CDR3. TCR beta sequences were obtained from blood CD8+ and CD4+ T cells. Relapsing-remitting disease, either stable or active, was present in the treatment-naive patients who were the multiple sclerosis controls. RNA amounts of 0.5 to 1 ug underwent reverse transcription with random hexamers. Across 54 Vbeta and 13 Jbeta, immunoSEQ multiplex PCR amplified TCR beta CDR3. A single record per CDR3 protein comes from TCRdb applying MiXCR to the immunoSEQ multiplex PCR reads. The sample has around 130,000 distinct CDR3 sequences, roughly 80% seen once.

The J gene is TRBJ2-1, the V gene TRBV12-3 or TRBV12-4, with 13 bases matching TRBD2. The sequenced sample was CD8+ T cells from PBMCs. The sequence was obtained from a human donor with multiple sclerosis. This CDR3 is CASSPGTSGNGGTAYNEQFF. DNA for the CDR3: TGTGCCAGCAGTCCGGGGACTAGCGGGAACGGAGGTACGGCCTACAATGAGCAGTTCTTC.